The clone carrying this T cell receptor (beta chain) was observed a handful of times. The V gene end was trimmed by 2 bases and the J gene end by 6 bases; junction bases not matched to a gene: 10. Germline V gene lookup returns CDR1 SGDLS and CDR2 YYNGEE. The CDR3 spans 16 residues. This specimen comes from a study of T-cell reconstitution after alpha-beta-depleted transplantation in children. For TCRbeta, the library was prepared with unique molecular identifiers. TCRdb ran MiXCR on the PCR reads and lists one entry per CDR3 protein. Here the sample spans about 1,000,000 distinct CDR3 sequences, about 26% being singletons.

Here the sequenced sample was PBMCs, mostly from graft donor cells, taken 360 days after TCRalphabeta/CD19-depleted stem cell transplant. This receptor was identified in a boy under three years old who had a stem cell transplant for SCID, so the T cells may come from the graft donor. The V and J genes are TRBV9 and TRBJ2-1, with TRBD2 matching 8 bases. CDR3: CASSVSLGGGPNEQFF. For the CDR3, the DNA is TGTGCCAGCAGCGTCTCCCTGGGCGGGGGGCCCAATGAGCAGTTCTTC.